This TCR beta chain was recovered during a study of blood T cell repertoires in COVID-19. Background on the study: Sample material is recorded as cDNA or gDNA derived from T cells, B-cell-depleted T cells, or PBMCs.

The CDR3 is 15 residues long. The germline CDR1 and CDR2 sequences are LNHDA and SQIVND (reference sequence). V lost 1 base, J lost 0 bases, and 9 bases lay in between. Measured with immunoSEQ multiplex PCR; TCRdb has only the in-frame clones, and not every one. The sample shows 250,000 or so clones, about nine tenths of them seen only once. Source material: PBMCs or T cells enriched from blood (not recorded which). The receptor's source is a young woman who had recovered from COVID-19. The chain uses TRBV19 and TRBJ2-5, with a possible D match to TRBD1 (5 bases). The CDR3 DNA is TGTGCCAGTAGTATAGTGGCAGGGTACCAAGAGACCCAGTACTTC. The encoded protein is CASSIVAGYQETQYF.